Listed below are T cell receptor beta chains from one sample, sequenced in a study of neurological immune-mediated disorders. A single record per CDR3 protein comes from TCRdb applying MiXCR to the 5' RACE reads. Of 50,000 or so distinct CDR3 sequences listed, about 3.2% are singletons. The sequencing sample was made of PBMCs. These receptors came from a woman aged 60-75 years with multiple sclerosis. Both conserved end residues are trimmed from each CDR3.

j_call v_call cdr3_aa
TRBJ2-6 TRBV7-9 ASRSSGTGAAGANVLT
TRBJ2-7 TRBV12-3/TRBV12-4 ASSFSDRGGEQY
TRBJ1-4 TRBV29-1 SFRLVTNEKLF
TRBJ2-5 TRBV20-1 SDSGLKETQY
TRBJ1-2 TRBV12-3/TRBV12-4 ASSLSGATTNYGYT
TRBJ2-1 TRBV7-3 ASSSTGTSLLSSYNEQF
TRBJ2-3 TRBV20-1 SATPTGGTDTQY
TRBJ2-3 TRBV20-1 SAGMADTQY
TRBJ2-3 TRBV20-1 SARAGYTDTQY
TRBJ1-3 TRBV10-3 AISESLPGQGMNTIY
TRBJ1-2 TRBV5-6 ASSFWDRVNYGYT
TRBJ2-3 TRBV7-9 ASEITGGEGTDTQY
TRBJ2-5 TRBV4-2 ASSQEGRGDGETQY
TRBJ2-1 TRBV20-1 SELKPWGSSSYNEQF